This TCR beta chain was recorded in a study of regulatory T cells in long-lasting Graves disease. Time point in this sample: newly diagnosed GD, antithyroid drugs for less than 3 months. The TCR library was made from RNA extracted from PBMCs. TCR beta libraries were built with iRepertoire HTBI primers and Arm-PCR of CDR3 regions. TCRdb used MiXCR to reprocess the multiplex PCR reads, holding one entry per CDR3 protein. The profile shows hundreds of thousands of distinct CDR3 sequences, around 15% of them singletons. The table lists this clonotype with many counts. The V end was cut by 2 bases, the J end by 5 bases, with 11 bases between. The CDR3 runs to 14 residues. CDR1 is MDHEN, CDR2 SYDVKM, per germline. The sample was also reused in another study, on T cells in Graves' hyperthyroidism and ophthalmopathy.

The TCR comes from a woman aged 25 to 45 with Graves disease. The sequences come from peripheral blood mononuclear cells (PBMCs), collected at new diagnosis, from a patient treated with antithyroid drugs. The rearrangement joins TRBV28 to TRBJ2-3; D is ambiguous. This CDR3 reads CASSLLTVGDTQYF. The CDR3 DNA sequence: TGTGCCAGCAGTTTACTAACGGTGGGAGATACGCAGTATTTT.